Below, 17 T cell receptor beta chains from the same sample are listed, as sequenced in a study of cytomegalovirus exposure and HLA in healthy donors. PCR amplification relied on 60 Vbeta primers (plus 13 Jbeta primers). Only in-frame clones appear in the TCRdb table, and some are missing; sequencing was by immunoSEQ multiplex PCR. In the table there are 140,000 to 150,000 clones, more than 8% of which are singletons. Sequencing input: PBMCs. These receptor sequences come from a middle-aged man in good health and CMV-seronegative.

The rearrangement joins TRBV5-1 to TRBJ2-2; D possibly corresponds to TRBD2 (5 bases). This CDR3 spans 17 amino acids. CDR1 SGHRS and CDR2 YFSETQ come from the germline V gene. Trimming removed 4 bases from V and 4 bases from J, with 20 bases in between. CDR3 coding DNA: TGCGCCAGCAGCCGCGGAGAAGGGCCTGCGGGCACCGGGGAGCTGTTTTTT. Translating gives CASSRGEGPAGTGELFF.

The V and J genes are TRBV5-1 and TRBJ2-3; D ambiguous. Between the trimmed V and J ends, which lost 0 bases and 0 bases, there was a span of 8 bases. This CDR3 has 15 residues. Germline CDR1 SGHRS, CDR2 YFSETQ. The CDR3 sequence: CASSLESASTDTQYF. The CDR3 DNA reads TGCGCCAGCAGCTTGGAAAGCGCGAGCACAGATACGCAGTATTTT.

This clone has only a few counts. This sequence joins TRBV6-1 and TRBJ2-5; 7 positions match TRBD2. The CDR3 totals 13 residues. V was clipped by 6 bases and J by 2 bases; unmatched bases: 3. The germline gives CDR1 MNHNS, CDR2 SASEGT. CDR3 coding DNA: TGTGCCAGCAGGGCTAGCGGACAAGAGACCCAGTACTTC. Its protein product is CASRASGQETQYF.

The gene calls are TRBV4-1 and TRBJ1-4; 11 bases align to TRBD1. V gave up 4 bases and J gave up 8 bases; unmatched junction bases: 6. Looked up from germline, CDR1 is MGHRA and CDR2 is YSYEKL. The CDR3 has 15 amino acids. The CDR3 bases are TGCGCCAGCAGCCCAGGGGACAGGGGGGGGGAAAAACTGTTTTTT. Protein product: CASSPGDRGGEKLFF.

This chain uses TRBV28 with TRBJ1-2; D perhaps matches TRBD1 (5 bases). V lost 6 bases and J lost 2, with 13 bases in between. Germline CDR1 MDHEN, CDR2 SYDVKM. This CDR3 has 14 amino acids. CDR3 nucleotides: TGTGCCAGCAGGCCTGGACACTCGAACTATGGCTACACCTTC. Amino acid sequence: CASRPGHSNYGYTF.

Only a few counts were recorded for this clone. The gene calls are TRBV27 and TRBJ2-1; the match to TRBD1 covers 7 bases. The CDR3 length is 17 residues. CDR1 is MNHEY, CDR2 SMNVEV, per germline (reference sequence). The V gene end was trimmed by 2 bases and the J gene end by 2 bases; junction bases not matched to a gene: 9. CDR3 nucleotide sequence: TGTGCCAGCAGTTTACGGCCCCCAGGGGGTCCCTACAATGAGCAGTTCTTC. Its protein product is CASSLRPPGGPYNEQFF.

This clone was recorded a few times. The chain is built from TRBV5-1 and TRBJ2-5; D unclear. V lost 2 bases and J lost 2, with 13 bases in between. This CDR3 is built from 15 residues. The germline CDR1 and CDR2 sequences are SGHRS and YFSETQ. The CDR3 is CASSLQTTVQETQYF. The CDR3 DNA is TGCGCCAGCAGCTTACAAACAACCGTTCAAGAGACCCAGTACTTC.

The chain uses TRBV28 and TRBJ1-2; the D gene is possibly TRBD1 (5 bases). The length of the CDR3 is 12 residues. V lost 6 bases, J lost 9 bases, and 14 bases lay in between. Germline V gene sequence: CDR1 MDHEN, CDR2 SYDVKM. CDR3 residues: CASSSDRLSYTF. CDR3 nucleotide sequence: TGTGCCAGCAGCTCAGACAGATTAAGCTACACCTTC.

This rearrangement joins TRBV11-2 to TRBJ1-1; possibly TRBD1 for D (6 bases). V lost 0 bases and J 13 bases, leaving 15 bases between the germline ends. This CDR3 has 13 residues. Germline assignment: CDR1 SGHAT and CDR2 FQNNGV. The CDR3 spells CASSLERGGDGFF. DNA of the CDR3: TGTGCCAGCAGCTTAGAGCGGGGGGGCGACGGTTTCTTT.

The rearrangement uses TRBV5-1 and TRBJ2-2; TRBD1 might be the D (5 bases). The V end was cut by 2 bases, the J end by 4 bases, with 12 bases between. The CDR3 has 15 residues. In germline, CDR1 is SGHRS, CDR2 YFSETQ. CDR3 residues: CASSLGVSGTGELFF. CDR3 DNA sequence: TGCGCCAGCAGCTTAGGGGTCTCTGGCACCGGGGAGCTGTTTTTT.

This clone was picked up a small number of times. This rearrangement joins TRBV6-5 to TRBJ2-7, with TRBD2 identical over 8 bases. CDR1 MNHEY and CDR2 SVGAGI come from the germline V gene. The CDR3 length is 15 residues. The junction had 12 bases not matched to a gene; V was cut back by 4 bases and J by 7 bases. CDR3 amino acids: CASSSPGGVAWEQYF. Here the CDR3 DNA reads TGTGCCAGCAGTTCCCCGGGGGGGGTAGCGTGGGAGCAGTACTTC.

The CDR3 sequence: CASSWGGPSNQPQHF. CDR3 in DNA: TGTGCCAGCAGCTGGGGGGGTCCTAGCAATCAGCCCCAGCATTTT. The chain has TRBV5-6 and TRBJ1-5; possible D gene TRBD1, 5 bases. Looked up from germline, CDR1 is SGHDT and CDR2 is YYEEEE. This CDR3 comprises 15 residues. V was cut by 3 bases and J by 0 bases, with 10 bases left in between.

The rearrangement uses TRBV6-5 and TRBJ1-6; 9 nucleotides match TRBD1. Trimming at V came to 5 bases and at J to 7 bases, leaving 6 bases not matched to a gene. The CDR3 length is 15 residues. The germline V gene has CDR1 MNHEY and CDR2 SVGAGI. CDR3 region: CASSARGQGNSPLHF. CDR3 DNA sequence: TGTGCCAGCAGTGCCCGGGGACAGGGCAATTCACCCCTCCACTTT.

This clone occurred a few times. The genes are TRBV6-5 and TRBJ2-2, with D unclear. The CDR3 extends over 16 amino acids. The germline V gene encodes CDR1 MNHEY and CDR2 SVGAGI. The ends were cut back, 0 bases at V and 1 base at J, with 9 bases in the middle. The CDR3 DNA reads as TGTGCCAGCAGTTACTCGAAACTGAAGAACACCGGGGAGCTGTTTTTT. The encoded protein is CASSYSKLKNTGELFF.

This clone turned up a few times. The chain carries TRBV20-1 and TRBJ1-1; D may be TRBD1 (5 bases). From germline, CDR1 is DFQATT and CDR2 SNEGSKA (reference sequence). V lost 6 bases, J lost 3 bases, and 8 bases lay in between. The CDR3 sequence is 11 residues long. This chain's CDR3 is CSAEGDTEAFF. In DNA, the CDR3 is TGCAGTGCGGAAGGGGACACTGAAGCTTTCTTT.

This clone has only a few counts. This chain links TRBV5-1 with TRBJ2-1; D call uncertain. The CDR3 is made up of 13 amino acids. V was shortened by 0 bases and J by 5 bases, with 6 bases between the two germline ends. Germline assignment: CDR1 SGHRS and CDR2 YFSETQ. The CDR3 reads CASSLAPNNEQFF. The CDR3 nucleotides are TGCGCCAGCAGCTTGGCCCCTAACAATGAGCAGTTCTTC.

The chain joins TRBV19 to TRBJ1-2, with D possibly being TRBD1 (6 bases). The ends were cut back, 4 bases at V and 3 bases at J, with 18 bases in the middle. Germline V CDR1 and CDR2: LNHDA, SQIVND (reference sequence). The CDR3 loop spans 16 amino acids. The CDR3 DNA sequence: TGTGCCAGTAGTACATCACAGGGAGACTTTTACTATGGCTACACCTTC. Its protein product is CASSTSQGDFYYGYTF.